This section outlines one T cell receptor beta chain sequence together with its context. Its antigen is unknown. These data originate in a study of shared clonotypes between healthy human individuals. The overall study: CD4 naive and memory got three plates each, CD8 naive two, CD8 memory one. Study-wide results and limits: Relative to their counterparts shared across all four donors, non-shared clonotypes exhibited diminished generation probabilities.

CD45RO-negative, CCR7-positively selected cells formed the naive CD8 fraction, excluding terminally differentiated effector memory CD45RA+ cells. It was 200 to 250 ng DNA, about 30,000 T cell genomes, that sorted-subset replicate PCRs used. The assay was immunoSEQ multiplex PCR, and TCRdb's table has in-frame clones only and misses some. Among about 2 million clones listed, about 95% were seen once. Sequences were obtained from naive CD8+ T cells sorted from blood. The receptor comes from a man aged 18 to 35 in good health.

The CDR3 loop is CASRSGQNYEQYF. The CDR3 nucleotides read TGTGCCAGCAGATCGGGACAAAACTACGAGCAGTACTTC. The rearrangement uses TRBV5-6 and TRBJ2-7, with D possibly matching TRBD1 (6 bases). Trimming stripped 5 bases from V and 3 bases from J, with 12 bases between. CDR1 is SGHDT and CDR2 is YYEEEE in the germline V gene. This CDR3 region has 13 residues.